This TCR beta chain was documented in a study of PD-1 blockade in mismatch repair-deficient tumors. This table comes from immunoSEQ multiplex PCR, and its TCRdb copy is limited to in-frame clones, with some not included. The data show under 50,000 clones, roughly 88% seen once. Only a few counts were recorded for this clone. CDR3 size: 14 residues. Trimming cost V 6 bases and J 4 bases; bases outside gene matches: 8. CDR1 is LNHNV and CDR2 is YYDKDF in the germline V gene (reference sequence). The input for sequencing was PBMCs, taken less than 40 weeks after starting pembrolizumab. This chain joins TRBV15 and TRBJ1-2, with TRBD1 matching over 7 bases. The TCR sequence derives from an adult with mismatch repair-deficient cancer. CDR3 protein: CATSQDRSIYGYTF. CDR3 in DNA: TGTGCCACCAGTCAGGACAGGTCTATCTATGGCTACACCTTC.